A single sample is the source of the 16 T cell receptor beta chains below, sequenced in a study of response to subunit inactivated influenza vaccine. TCRdb re-called the RT-PCR reads through MiXCR, storing one row per CDR3 protein. The table has around 180,000 distinct CDR3 sequences, around a tenth seen once. The sequenced sample was non-naive T cells sorted from PBMCs, obtained on the day of vaccination. These receptors all come from a man in his fifties who received an inactivated influenza vaccine.

The chain recombines TRBV24-1 with TRBJ2-1; weak D call: TRBD1 (7 bases). In germline, CDR1 is KGHDR, CDR2 SFDVKD. The CDR3 loop spans 16 amino acids. V lost 4 bases to trimming and J lost 4 bases, with 16 bases between them. CDR3: CATSDPGGRGYNEQFF. The CDR3 DNA sequence: TGTGCCACCAGTGACCCAGGGGGGCGCGGTTACAATGAGCAGTTCTTC.

This chain joins TRBV28 and TRBJ1-3; weak D call: TRBD1 (5 bases). V dropped 5 bases and J dropped 2 bases, with 10 bases sitting between them. In germline, CDR1 is MDHEN, CDR2 SYDVKM. This CDR3 spans 14 amino acids. CDR3 nucleotides: TGTGCCAGCAGTCCCCTGACAGCTGGAAACACCATATATTTT. Translation gives CASSPLTAGNTIYF.

This clonotype was seen ten or more times. The chain links TRBV28 to TRBJ2-1, with D possibly matching TRBD2 (6 bases). Trimming pared 7 bases from V and 7 bases from J, leaving 14 bases between. Germline assignment: CDR1 MDHEN and CDR2 SYDVKM. The CDR3 totals 13 residues. The CDR3 spells CASIEAGRNEQFF. CDR3 nucleotides: TGTGCCAGCATAGAGGCGGGGAGGAATGAGCAGTTCTTC.

This chain links TRBV29-1 with TRBJ1-1, with a tentative D call TRBD1 (5 bases). CDR3 length: 14 residues. Between the trimmed V and J ends, which lost 1 base and 0 bases, there was a span of 9 bases. Germline CDR1 reads SQVTM; CDR2 reads ANQGSEA. Here the CDR3 reads CSVEVRGVNTEAFF. The CDR3 nucleotides read TGCAGCGTTGAAGTTCGGGGGGTGAACACTGAAGCTTTCTTT. Full variable domain (remainder filled in from reference TRBV29-1 and TRBJ1-1): SAVISQKPSRDICQRGTSLTIQCQVDSQVTMMFWYRQQPGQSLTLIATANQGSEATYESGFVIDKFPISRPNLTFSTLTVSNMSPEDSSIYLCSVEVRGVNTEAFFGQGTRLTVV.

This clonotype was counted at least ten times. The rearrangement links TRBV5-6 to TRBJ2-7, with 9 bases matching TRBD1. This CDR3 comprises 14 residues. CDR1 is SGHDT and CDR2 is YYEEEE in the germline V gene. The junction had 5 bases not matched to a gene; V was cut back by 4 bases and J by 3 bases. CDR3 sequence (DNA): TGTGCCAGCAGCCCGTGGGACAGGGACTACGAGCAGTACTTC. Translating gives CASSPWDRDYEQYF.

In the case of this clonotype: At one of its ends the junction is not consistent with the germline gene, which may arise from a read error. V gene TRBV7-9 combines with J gene TRBJ2-1; no clear D. Germline V gene data show CDR1 as SEHNR and CDR2 as FQNEAQ (reference sequence). There are 16 residues in the CDR3. The CDR3 DNA is TGTGCCGGCAGCCTTGTCGGCAGTGGTCCATACAATGAGCAGTTCTTC. It yields the protein CAGSLVGSGPYNEQFF.

This clonotype turned up a few times. CDR3 in DNA: TGCAGTGCTAGTGGACGCGGCGGGAGCACAGATACGCAGTATTTT. This encodes CSASGRGGSTDTQYF. This chain joins TRBV20-1 and TRBJ2-3; D possibly corresponds to TRBD2 (5 bases). The ends were cut back, 3 bases at V and 0 bases at J, with 13 bases in the middle. The germline gives CDR1 DFQATT, CDR2 SNEGSKA (reference sequence). This CDR3 spans 15 amino acids.

This clonotype showed up many times. The chain is built from TRBV7-9 and TRBJ1-1; maybe TRBD1 (6 bases). This CDR3 has 14 residues. From germline, CDR1 is SEHNR and CDR2 FQNEAQ (reference sequence). Trimming shortened V by 5 bases and J by 1 base, and 11 bases separated the two germline ends. CDR3 bases: TGTGCCAGCAGCCTTGACAGGACGAACACTGAAGCTTTCTTT. Translating it yields CASSLDRTNTEAFF.

Only a few counts were recorded for this clonotype. This sequence joins TRBV5-1 and TRBJ1-4; 9 bases map to TRBD1. Germline V CDR1 and CDR2: SGHRS, YFSETQ. This CDR3 is 15 amino acids long. The ends lost 1 base at V and 8 bases at J; junction bases unmatched: 6. The CDR3 nucleotides read TGCGCCAGCAGCTTGACAGGGGGCAATCGCGAAAAACTGTTTTTT. This translates into CASSLTGGNREKLFF.

This clonotype was seen at least ten times. The rearrangement joins TRBV4-1 to TRBJ2-2; 8 positions agree with TRBD1. Germline V gene lookup returns CDR1 MGHRA and CDR2 YSYEKL. The V segment lost 6 bases and the J segment 4 bases; nucleotides outside the gene matches: 7. The CDR3 sequence is 15 residues long. The CDR3 reads CASRPGQVGTGELFF. The CDR3 bases are TGCGCCAGCAGACCGGGACAGGTGGGCACCGGGGAGCTGTTTTTT.

This clonotype was observed a few times. V and J are TRBV20-1 and TRBJ2-5; D may be TRBD1 (6 bases). Germline CDR1 and CDR2: DFQATT and SNEGSKA (reference sequence). The CDR3 extends over 15 amino acids. The ends were cut back, 2 bases at V and 5 bases at J, with 18 bases in the middle. The CDR3 DNA reads as TGCAGTGCTAGACTCCAGGGGCAAAGGAGGGAGACCCAGTACTTC. Amino acids: CSARLQGQRRETQYF.

The chain uses TRBV10-3 and TRBJ2-3, with 11 bases identical to TRBD2. The CDR3 consists of 18 residues. J gave up 4 bases and V 0 bases, and 9 bases lay outside the gene matches. Germline-derived CDR1 and CDR2 are ENHRY and SYGVKD. DNA for the CDR3: TGTGCCATCAGTGAGTCCGATAGCGGGAGGGCCAGATCAGATACGCAGTATTTT. Amino acid sequence: CAISESDSGRARSDTQYF.

This clonotype was seen at least ten times. A read error may produce the germline difference seen at one junction end. The rearrangement uses TRBV24-1 and TRBJ2-5; possibly TRBD2 for D (5 bases). Looked up from germline, CDR1 is KGHDR and CDR2 is SFDVKD. There are 14 residues in the CDR3. CDR3 in amino acids: CATSEEDSQGTQYF. The CDR3 DNA is TGTGCCACCAGTGAGGAGGACTCCCAAGGGACCCAGTACTTC.

This clonotype was seen more than once but under ten times. This chain connects TRBV19 to TRBJ2-7; tentative D call: TRBD2 (6 bases). CDR3 length: 13 amino acids. V lost 10 bases to trimming and J lost 5 bases, with 18 bases between them. CDR1 is LNHDA, CDR2 SQIVND, per germline (reference sequence). The CDR3 DNA sequence: TGTGCCATTGGAGGGGAGGCGGGCGACGAGCAGTACTTC. Translating it yields CAIGGEAGDEQYF.

The sample holds many counts of this clonotype. This rearrangement joins TRBV5-1 to TRBJ2-7, with 10 bases that match TRBD2. V gave up 0 bases and J gave up 0 bases; unmatched junction bases: 3. Germline V lookup: CDR1 SGHRS, CDR2 YFSETQ. This CDR3 is 16 amino acids long. The CDR3 protein is CASSLALAGDSYEQYF. The CDR3 DNA follows: TGCGCCAGCAGCTTGGCCCTAGCGGGGGACTCCTACGAGCAGTACTTC.

At least ten counts were recorded for this clonotype. The J gene is TRBJ2-5, the V gene TRBV24-1, with D possibly being TRBD1 (6 bases). The V gene's germline CDR1 is KGHDR and CDR2 SFDVKD. This CDR3 has 15 amino acids. Deletions cut 4 bases from V and 3 bases from J, with 14 bases between. Here the CDR3 reads CATSDPTGAKETQYF. In DNA, the CDR3 is TGTGCCACCAGTGACCCGACAGGAGCAAAAGAGACCCAGTACTTC.